These 10 T cell receptor beta chains originate from one sample sequenced in a study of shared clonotypes between healthy human individuals. This table comes from immunoSEQ multiplex PCR, and its TCRdb copy is limited to in-frame clones, with some not included. The data contain about 490,000 clones, over 70% of them singletons. What was sequenced was PBMCs. The receptors stem from a woman in her forties in good health. Some clones in this sample may be carry-over from other donors' samples.

Of note for this clone: This probably arose from a read error, given a far larger clone one base away. Other nucleotide sequences in the sample specify the same CDR3. J is TRBJ2-5 and V is TRBV6-1; D assignment may be TRBD1 or TRBD2 (5 bases each). The DNA end lines up better with TRBJ2-7; the J call may be wrong. Per the germline V gene, CDR1 is MNHNS and CDR2 is SASEGT. The CDR3 totals 15 residues. The CDR3 region is CASSVGTANTYEQYF. CDR3 in DNA: TGTGCCAGCAGTGTAGGGACGGCTAACACCTACGAGCAGTACTTC.

V is TRBV5-4 and J is TRBJ1-2; D is unclear. The CDR3 is 13 residues long. From germline, CDR1 is SGHNT and CDR2 YYREEE (reference sequence). V dropped 4 bases and J dropped 3 bases, with 10 bases sitting between them. The CDR3 region is CASSPDPDYGYTF. CDR3 DNA: TGTGCCAGCAGCCCGGACCCAGACTATGGCTACACCTTC.

Note on this clone: A far larger clone is off by one base, so a read error is likely. This specimen includes other DNA sequences encoding the same CDR3. The chain couples TRBV29-1 to TRBJ1-1, with 11 bases aligning to TRBD1. From germline, CDR1 is SQVTM and CDR2 ANQGSEA. The CDR3 is 15 residues long. J gave up 4 bases and V 3 bases, and 7 bases lay outside the gene matches. CDR3 region: CSVEGPGTGGTEAFF. The CDR3 DNA sequence: TGCAGCGTTGAGGGGCCCGGGACAGGGGGCACTGAAGCTTTCTTT.

As regards this clone: At one end, the junction sequence differs from germline, possibly due to a read error. The CDR3 DNA reads as TGTGCCAGCAGGCTTCATGGCTCCGACGAGCAGTACTTC. Protein sequence: CASRLHGSDEQYF. The chain joins TRBV5-6 to TRBJ2-7; D gene ambiguous. This CDR3 contains 13 residues. The germline V gene encodes CDR1 SGHDT and CDR2 YYEEEE.

Points on this clone: One base separates it from a far larger clone, so it is likely a read error. This rearrangement joins TRBV7-9 to TRBJ1-3; D is unclear. The CDR3 loop spans 14 amino acids. CDR1 SEHNR and CDR2 FQNEAQ come from the germline V gene (reference sequence). Trimming shortened V by 6 bases and J by 0 bases, and 9 bases separated the two germline ends. The CDR3, as DNA: TGTGCCAGCAGTTTTGGGTTCTCTGGAAACACCATATATTTT. Protein sequence: CASSFGFSGNTIYF.

A note on this clone: A far larger clone is just one base off, so this is likely a read error. The rearrangement joins TRBV6-1 to TRBJ2-5, with 10 bases that match TRBD2. Germline V gene lookup returns CDR1 MNHNS and CDR2 SASEGT. This CDR3 is 15 amino acids long. The CDR3: CASGEKAGGPETQYF. The DNA for the CDR3 is TGTGCCAGCGGTGAAAAAGCGGGAGGGCCTGAGACCCAGTACTTC.

This sequence joins TRBV5-1 and TRBJ2-2, with D unclear. This CDR3 is built from 15 residues. Trimming cost V 0 bases and J 1 base, with 7 bases left between them. Germline V gene data show CDR1 as SGHRS and CDR2 as YFSETQ. The CDR3 bases are TGCGCCAGCAGCTTGGGGATAGGGAACACCGGGGAGCTGTTTTTT. Protein: CASSLGIGNTGELFF. The variable domain in full, completed from reference TRBV5-1 and TRBJ2-2, reads KAGVTQTPRYLIKTRGQQVTLSCSPISGHRSVSWYQQTPGQGLQFLFEYFSETQRNKGNFPGRFSGRQFSNSRSEMNVSTLELGDSALYLCASSLGIGNTGELFFGEGSRLTVL.

This clone has only a few counts. The rearrangement uses TRBV14 and TRBJ2-1; 8 positions agree with TRBD1. Germline V gene lookup returns CDR1 SGHDN and CDR2 FVKESK. The CDR3 is 15 residues long. V was pared by 2 bases and J by 6 bases, with 6 bases of the junction left unmatched. CDR3 loop: CASSQRQGKGNEQFF. The CDR3 bases are TGTGCCAGCAGCCAAAGACAGGGGAAGGGCAATGAGCAGTTCTTC. The variable domain in full, with the rest retrieved from reference TRBV14 and TRBJ2-1, is EAGVTQFPSHSVIEKGQTVTLRCDPISGHDNLYWYRRVMGKEIKFLLHFVKESKQDESGMPNNRFLAERTGGTYSTLKVQPAELEDSGVYFCASSQRQGKGNEQFFGPGTRLTVL.

The gene calls are TRBV2 and TRBJ2-7; possibly TRBD1 for D (6 bases). Germline V gene lookup returns CDR1 SNHLY and CDR2 FYNNEI. Trimming removed 7 bases from V and 4 bases from J, with 17 bases in between. The CDR3 extends over 14 amino acids. In nucleotides, the CDR3 is TGTGCCAGCAACCTCGAGGTGGGGACATACGAGCAGTACTTC. It codes for CASNLEVGTYEQYF.

To note about this clone: A far larger clone is one base from this, pointing to a likely read error. This rearrangement joins TRBV5-6 to TRBJ1-2; D remains ambiguous. The CDR3 extends over 14 amino acids. Per the germline V gene, CDR1 is SGHDT and CDR2 is YYEEEE. CDR3 nucleotide sequence: TGTACCAGCAGCTTGGGCCCGGGTTGGAGTGGCTACACCTTC. This sequence encodes CTSSLGPGWSGYTF. Supplemented by reference TRBV5-6 and TRBJ1-2, the full variable domain reads DAGVTQSPTHLIKTRGQQVTLRCSPKSGHDTVSWYQQALGQGPQFIFQYYEEEERQRGNFPDRFSGHQFPNYSSELNVNALLLGDSALYLCTSSLGPGWSGYTFGSGTRLTVV.